This T cell receptor (beta chain) was found in a study of yellow fever vaccine responses in identical twins. Study-wide results and caveats: Among the twins, the vaccine T cell response reportedly seemed partly convergent and partly personalized.

CDR3 length equals 13 residues. The germline gives CDR1 SGDLS, CDR2 YYNGEE. V shed 4 bases and J 7 bases; nucleotides not matched to a gene: 4. In regard to this clonotype: What it binds is unknown.

TCRdb fed the RT-PCR reads into MiXCR, producing one record per CDR3 protein. The sample lists some 4,600 distinct CDR3 sequences, about 85% occurring once. The origin of this receptor is a woman aged 18-35 years who received the yellow fever vaccine. The chain uses TRBV9 and TRBJ2-2; TRBD1 matches at 7 bases. Sequenced material: T cells from blood (PBMCs), unsorted or a sorted subset (not recorded which), taken before or after yellow fever vaccination (not recorded which). Written as DNA, the CDR3 is TGTGCCAGCAGCAAACAGGGGAACGGGGAGCTGTTTTTT. Its translation is CASSKQGNGELFF.